This T cell receptor (beta chain) was observed in a study of cytomegalovirus exposure and HLA in healthy donors. About the study: From HLA-typed donors, an early data release held around 80 million unique TCRs.

This clone showed up just once. 13 Jbeta primers and 60 Vbeta primers were used for the PCR. Method: immunoSEQ multiplex PCR; TCRdb's copy keeps in-frame clones and lacks some. The sample records around 150,000 clones, approximately 79% being singletons. CDR3 length: 16 residues. Trimming cost V 0 bases and J 3 bases; bases outside gene matches: 5. Germline V gene sequence: CDR1 MNHNS, CDR2 SASEGT. This clonotype originated in a man between 40 and 49 years old in good health and CMV-seronegative. Material for sequencing was PBMCs. The chain combines TRBV6-1 with TRBJ2-7, with 10 nucleotides matching TRBD2. The CDR3 nucleotides are TGTGCCAGCAGTGAAGCAATTTCTAGCGGGAGCTACGAGCAGTACTTC. This gives the protein CASSEAISSGSYEQYF.